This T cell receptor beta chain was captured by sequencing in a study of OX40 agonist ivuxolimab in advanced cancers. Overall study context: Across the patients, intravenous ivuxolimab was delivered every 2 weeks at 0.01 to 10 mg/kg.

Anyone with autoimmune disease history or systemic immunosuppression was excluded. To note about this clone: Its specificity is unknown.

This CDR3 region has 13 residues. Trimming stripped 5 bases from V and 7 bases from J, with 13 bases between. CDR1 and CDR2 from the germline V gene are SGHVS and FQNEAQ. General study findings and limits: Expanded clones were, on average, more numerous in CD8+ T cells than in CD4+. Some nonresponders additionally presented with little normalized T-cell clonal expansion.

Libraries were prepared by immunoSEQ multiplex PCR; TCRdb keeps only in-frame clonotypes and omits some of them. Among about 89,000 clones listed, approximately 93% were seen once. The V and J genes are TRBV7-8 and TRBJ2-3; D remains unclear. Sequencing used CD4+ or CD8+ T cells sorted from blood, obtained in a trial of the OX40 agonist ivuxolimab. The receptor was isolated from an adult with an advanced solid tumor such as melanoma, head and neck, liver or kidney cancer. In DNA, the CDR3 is TGTGCCAGCAGCCCAAGCGTGGGAAATACGCAGTATTTT. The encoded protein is CASSPSVGNTQYF.